This TCR beta chain was sequenced for a study of T cell clones after liver transplantation. The overall study: Liver transplant recipients had immunosuppression withdrawal attempted within 2 years. HCV positivity affected three of eight recipients; the rest lacked autoimmune or viral indications. Tolerant meant at least one year fully off immunosuppression without liver enzymes above twice normal. Blood was drawn pre-transplant, before withdrawal, and after full or failed withdrawal.

CDR1 is MNHEY, CDR2 SMNVEV, per germline (reference sequence). The V end lost 0 bases, the J end lost 4 bases, and 6 bases lay between the germline ends. The CDR3 length is 13 residues. The assay was immunoSEQ multiplex PCR, and TCRdb's table has in-frame clones only and misses some. Among tens of thousands of clones, 75% to 90% were seen once, and the ten largest hold roughly 2.8%. Sequences were derived from CD4+ T cells from blood, sampled at the 22-month timepoint. This chain joins TRBV27 and TRBJ2-5; no reliable D call. This TCR derives from a human patient who received a liver transplant. The graft donor may account for some of the T cells. The CDR3 protein is CASSLSGSETQYF. The CDR3 DNA follows: TGTGCCAGCAGTTTATCAGGTTCAGAGACCCAGTACTTC.